Listed here are 31 T cell receptor beta chains from one sample, sequenced in a study of stem cell transplantation in POMP-related autoinflammatory disease. Clones were sequenced by immunoSEQ multiplex PCR, and TCRdb holds only the in-frame ones, with some missing. The sample holds approximately 65,000 clones, around 90% seen once. The sequenced sample was CD4+ T cells from PBMCs, obtained after stem cell transplantation. The receptors were gathered from a human patient with POMP-related autoinflammation and immune dysregulation (PRAID). Some T cells may be provided by the graft donor.

This sequence joins TRBV7-9 and TRBJ2-3, with D perhaps TRBD2 (6 bases). V lost 5 bases and J lost 2, with 14 bases in between. Germline loops: CDR1 SEHNR, CDR2 FQNEAQ (reference sequence). This CDR3 is 15 amino acids long. The CDR3 nucleotides read TGTGCCAGCAGCACGACTAGTCCCACCACAGATACGCAGTATTTT. Translated, it gives CASSTTSPTTDTQYF.

This chain uses TRBV28 with TRBJ2-7; 12 bases match TRBD2. Trimming at V came to 10 bases and at J to 9 bases, leaving 13 bases not matched to a gene. CDR3 length: 14 residues. From germline, CDR1 is MDHEN and CDR2 SYDVKM. The DNA of the CDR3 is TGTGCCACCCGGGGGCGGACTAGCGGGGCGCGGCAGTACTTC. Translated, it gives CATRGRTSGARQYF.

This chain connects TRBV29-1 to TRBJ2-3, with a weak D call TRBD1 (5 bases). The CDR3 loop spans 13 amino acids. CDR1 is SQVTM, CDR2 ANQGSEA, per germline. V was shortened by 6 bases and J by 4 bases, with 14 bases between the two germline ends. CDR3 loop: CSVARSGSDTQYF. For the CDR3, the DNA is TGCAGCGTCGCCCGTTCAGGGTCAGATACGCAGTATTTT.

V usage is TRBV28 and J usage is TRBJ2-2, with D possibly TRBD1 on 6 matching bases. CDR1 and CDR2 (germline): MDHEN, SYDVKM. This CDR3 has 12 residues. Trimming stripped 7 bases from V and 4 bases from J, with 7 bases between. CDR3 protein: CASKDSTGELFF. The CDR3 DNA sequence: TGTGCCAGCAAGGACAGCACCGGGGAGCTGTTTTTT.

This chain joins TRBV28 and TRBJ1-2, with 8 bases identical to TRBD1. Germline V gene data show CDR1 as MDHEN and CDR2 as SYDVKM. Unmatched junction bases numbered 3, after V lost 1 base and J lost 8 bases. This CDR3 is 13 amino acids long. The CDR3: CASSLLQGEGYTF. Written as DNA, the CDR3 is TGTGCCAGCAGTTTATTACAGGGGGAAGGCTACACCTTC.

The chain carries TRBV7-9 and TRBJ1-4; the match to TRBD1 covers 9 bases. This CDR3 has 14 amino acids. V lost 7 bases, J lost 6 bases, and 6 bases stayed unmatched. The V gene's germline CDR1 is SEHNR and CDR2 FQNEAQ (reference sequence). The CDR3, as DNA: TGTGCCAGCACGCGGGACAGGGTGGATGAAAAACTGTTTTTT. It specifies CASTRDRVDEKLFF. Full variable domain (remainder filled in from reference TRBV7-9 and TRBJ1-4): DTGVSQNPRHKITKRGQNVTFRCDPISEHNRLYWYRQTLGQGPEFLTYFQNEAQLEKSRLLSDRFSAERPKGSFSTLEIQRTEQGDSAMYLCASTRDRVDEKLFFGSGTQLSVL.

The chain recombines TRBV5-6 with TRBJ1-4; 8 bases fit TRBD1. V dropped 3 bases and J dropped 8; count of bases not matched to a gene: 9. Germline CDR1 reads SGHDT; CDR2 reads YYEEEE. The CDR3 has 15 amino acids. For the CDR3, the DNA is TGTGCCAGCAGCTCCAACCCAGGGGGCGGGGAAAAACTGTTTTTT. It specifies CASSSNPGGGEKLFF.

The chain carries TRBV18 and TRBJ2-5; the match to TRBD2 covers 8 bases. The CDR3 sequence is 15 residues long. J lost 2 bases, V lost 1 base, and 3 bases had no gene match. CDR1 is KGHSH and CDR2 is LQKENI in the germline V gene. The CDR3 DNA sequence: TGTGCCAGCTCACCACTAGCGGGGTTTCAAGAGACCCAGTACTTC. Encoded protein: CASSPLAGFQETQYF.

V gene TRBV11-2 combines with J gene TRBJ2-7, with TRBD2 matching over 7 bases. This CDR3 contains 13 residues. Trimming took 2 bases from V and 9 from J; bases not matched to a gene: 7. The germline V gene has CDR1 SGHAT and CDR2 FQNNGV. The CDR3 DNA follows: TGTGCCAGCAGCTTAACGGCTCCGGGAGGGCAGTACTTC. Amino acid sequence: CASSLTAPGGQYF.

This clone appeared a single time. The chain has TRBV20-1 and TRBJ1-5, with D unclear. The CDR3 contains 15 residues. The germline V gene encodes CDR1 DFQATT and CDR2 SNEGSKA (reference sequence). V lost 3 bases and J 1 base, leaving 13 bases between the germline ends. The CDR3 coding sequence is TGCAGTGCTAGTTCTAGAAGTATGAGCAATCAGCCCCAGCATTTT. It encodes CSASSRSMSNQPQHF.

This clone was recorded once. The V gene is TRBV5-1, the J gene TRBJ2-7, with D tentatively TRBD2 (6 bases). Germline V CDR1 and CDR2: SGHRS, YFSETQ. This CDR3 is built from 15 residues. V dropped 0 bases and J dropped 3 bases, with 13 bases sitting between them. The CDR3 region has the DNA TGCGCCAGCAGCTTGGCCCGGAGGGAGATCTACGAGCAGTACTTC. It translates to CASSLARREIYEQYF.

The chain carries TRBV29-1 and TRBJ1-4, with D possibly matching TRBD1 (5 bases). CDR1 and CDR2 (germline): SQVTM, ANQGSEA. The CDR3 is 13 residues long. The V end lost 3 bases, the J end lost 7 bases, and 12 bases lay between the germline ends. The CDR3 nucleotides read TGCAGCGTTGACCCAGGGTTGGGTGAAAAACTGTTTTTT. Translated: CSVDPGLGEKLFF.

This clone was counted a single time. The rearrangement links TRBV2 to TRBJ1-1; 7 nucleotides align to TRBD1. With V trimmed by 6 bases and J by 1 base, 2 bases remained unmatched. Germline V gene data show CDR1 as SNHLY and CDR2 as FYNNEI. The CDR3 is made up of 13 amino acids. The CDR3 coding sequence is TGTGCCAGCAGCCGGACAGGGAACACTGAAGCTTTCTTT. This translates into CASSRTGNTEAFF.

This clone is a singleton in its sample. The chain is built from TRBV11-3 and TRBJ2-3, with TRBD2 identical over 8 bases. Germline loops: CDR1 SGHNT, CDR2 YENEEA. The CDR3 has 16 residues. V dropped 4 bases and J dropped 2; count of bases not matched to a gene: 8. CDR3 protein: CASSSRGSGVTDTQYF. CDR3 sequence (DNA): TGTGCCAGCAGCTCGCGGGGTAGCGGGGTCACAGATACGCAGTATTTT.

The J gene is TRBJ2-2, the V gene TRBV30; D call uncertain. Per germline, CDR1 GTSNPN and CDR2 SVGIG (reference sequence). This CDR3 contains 13 residues. V lost 0 bases and J lost 5, with 7 bases in between. This chain's CDR3 is CAWSVQRTGELFF. For the CDR3, the DNA is TGTGCCTGGAGTGTACAGCGAACCGGGGAGCTGTTTTTT.

V usage is TRBV5-1 and J usage is TRBJ2-7, with 10 nucleotides matching TRBD1. Germline V CDR1 and CDR2: SGHRS, YFSETQ. The CDR3 consists of 15 residues. Trimming cost V 3 bases and J 4 bases; bases outside gene matches: 7. The CDR3 sequence is CASSWGQGSSYEQYV. The CDR3 nucleotides are TGCGCCAGCAGCTGGGGACAGGGGTCGTCTTACGAGCAGTACGTC.

This clone was recorded once. The gene calls are TRBV21-1 and TRBJ1-3; the DNA was not used to check the table's D call, TRBD1. TRBV21-1 is described as a pseudogene. The CDR3 sequence is 12 residues long. The CDR3: CASSKAGHTIYF. CDR3 nucleotides: TGTGCCAGCAGCAAGGCAGGGCATACCATATATTTT.

V usage is TRBV10-1 and J usage is TRBJ2-7; TRBD2 agrees at 12 bases. Germline V gives CDR1 WNHNN, CDR2 SYGVQD (reference sequence). The CDR3 has 20 amino acids. V was pared by 0 bases and J by 3 bases, with 15 bases of the junction left unmatched. The CDR3 reads CASSESQGKRGLAGFYEQYF. Written as DNA, the CDR3 is TGCGCCAGCAGTGAGTCGCAAGGTAAGAGAGGACTAGCGGGGTTCTACGAGCAGTACTTC.

V is TRBV11-3 and J is TRBJ2-1; no definite D call. There are 14 residues in the CDR3. Germline V CDR1 and CDR2: SGHNT, YENEEA. Trimming pared 0 bases from V and 3 bases from J, leaving 6 bases between. CDR3: CASSLEGNYNEQFF. CDR3 DNA: TGTGCCAGCAGCTTAGAGGGGAACTACAATGAGCAGTTCTTC.

The rearrangement uses TRBV7-9 and TRBJ2-6; D uncertain. Germline CDR1 SEHNR, CDR2 FQNEAQ (reference sequence). V lost 0 bases, J lost 2 bases, and 8 bases lay in between. CDR3 length: 16 amino acids. This CDR3 is CASSLALAPGANVLTF. CDR3 DNA: TGTGCCAGCAGCTTAGCGCTGGCACCTGGGGCCAACGTCCTGACTTTC.

The V call is TRBV7-9, the J call TRBJ2-5; perhaps TRBD1 as D (6 bases). Germline assignment: CDR1 SEHNR and CDR2 FQNEAQ (reference sequence). This CDR3 region has 14 residues. V shed 8 bases and J shed 4 bases, with 17 bases lying between them. This CDR3 reads CASGALSGVETQYF. The CDR3 DNA reads as TGTGCCAGCGGAGCTCTTTCAGGGGTAGAGACCCAGTACTTC.

This sequence joins TRBV28 and TRBJ2-1, with a possible D match to TRBD2 (6 bases). The V gene lost 6 bases and the J gene lost 4 bases, with 19 bases spanning the gap. This CDR3 is built from 16 residues. In germline, CDR1 is MDHEN, CDR2 SYDVKM. The CDR3 protein is CASRGRGDSRYNEQFF. CDR3 nucleotides: TGTGCCAGCAGGGGTCGCGGGGACTCCCGGTACAATGAGCAGTTCTTC.

The DNA for the CDR3 is TGCGCCAGCAGCCCGACTAGCGGCTCCTACGAGCAGTACTTC. Protein sequence: CASSPTSGSYEQYF. The V and J genes are TRBV5-1 and TRBJ2-7; 9 bases line up with TRBD2. CDR3 length: 14 amino acids. Germline V gene data show CDR1 as SGHRS and CDR2 as YFSETQ. The ends lost 4 bases at V and 0 bases at J; junction bases unmatched: 2.

The rearrangement joins TRBV28 to TRBJ2-7; 9 bases are shared with TRBD1. The CDR3 covers 15 residues. Germline trimming cut 5 bases from V and 5 bases from J; bases unmatched to any gene: 10. The germline V gene has CDR1 MDHEN and CDR2 SYDVKM. The CDR3 spells CASSPTGTGSHEQYV. In nucleotides, the CDR3 is TGTGCCAGCAGTCCCACCGGGACAGGGTCCCACGAGCAGTACGTC.

The CDR3 DNA sequence: TGTGCCAGCAGAGGGGACGATTCACCCCTCCACTTT. It specifies CASRGDDSPLHF. This rearrangement joins TRBV2 to TRBJ1-6; TRBD1 might be the D (5 bases). Per germline, CDR1 SNHLY and CDR2 FYNNEI. This CDR3 has 12 amino acids. The V and J ends lost 6 bases and 8 bases respectively, with 8 bases between them.

The chain combines TRBV3-1 (or the pseudogene TRBV3-2) with TRBJ2-1; tentatively, D is TRBD1 (5 bases). Trimming cost V 2 bases and J 4 bases, with 9 bases left between them. The CDR3 contains 14 residues. CDR1 is LGHDT and CDR2 is YNNKEL in the germline V gene (reference sequence). CDR3 sequence reads: CASSQKKGYNEQFF. CDR3 sequence (DNA): TGTGCCAGCAGCCAAAAAAAGGGGTACAATGAGCAGTTCTTC.

This rearrangement joins TRBV24-1 to TRBJ2-1; 7 positions match TRBD1. V shed 4 bases, J shed 0 bases, and the junction held 5 bases outside the gene matches. Germline V gene sequence: CDR1 KGHDR, CDR2 SFDVKD. The CDR3 totals 16 residues. CDR3: CATSDSTGSSYNEQFF. CDR3 nucleotide sequence: TGTGCCACCAGTGACTCGACAGGGAGCTCCTACAATGAGCAGTTCTTC.

V usage is TRBV30 and J usage is TRBJ2-5; 11 nucleotides match TRBD2. V lost 1 base and J lost 3; bases outside the gene matches: 16. The CDR3 contains 19 residues. CDR1 and CDR2 (germline): GTSNPN, SVGIG (reference sequence). The CDR3 nucleotides are TGTGCCTGGAGTGAGGAGGGGACTAGCGGCAAGACGGCGAAAGAGACCCAGTACTTC. This gives the protein CAWSEEGTSGKTAKETQYF.

The V call is TRBV15, the J call TRBJ1-3; possibly TRBD1 for D (5 bases). The CDR3 is 17 residues long. CDR1 is LNHNV, CDR2 YYDKDF, per germline (reference sequence). Trimming pared 0 bases from V and 0 bases from J, leaving 12 bases between. DNA for the CDR3: TGTGCCACCAGCAGAGATTACACAGGCTACTCTGGAAACACCATATATTTT. Translated: CATSRDYTGYSGNTIYF. The full variable domain, completed using reference TRBV15 and TRBJ1-3, is DAMVIQNPRYQVTQFGKPVTLSCSQTLNHNVMYWYQQKSSQAPKLLFHYYDKDFNNEADTPDNFQSRRPNTSFCFLDIRSPGLGDTAMYLCATSRDYTGYSGNTIYFGEGSWLTVV.

CDR3 nucleotides: TGTGCCAGCAGCTTTCTGGGACCACCAGCGGACTATGGCTACACCTTC. It is translated as CASSFLGPPADYGYTF. The chain couples TRBV7-8 to TRBJ1-2; D may be TRBD1 (5 bases). The V end lost 3 bases, the J end lost 3 bases, and 17 bases lay between the germline ends. CDR1 SGHVS and CDR2 FQNEAQ come from the germline V gene. This CDR3 comprises 16 residues.

The rearrangement uses TRBV5-6 and TRBJ2-1; 13 positions agree with TRBD2. The CDR3 covers 14 residues. In germline, CDR1 is SGHDT, CDR2 YYEEEE. The V gene end was trimmed by 4 bases and the J gene end by 7 bases; junction bases not matched to a gene: 2. The DNA for the CDR3 is TGTGCCAGCAGCGAGGGACTAGCGGGGAATGAGCAGTTCTTC. This gives the protein CASSEGLAGNEQFF. The complete variable domain, with remaining parts taken from reference TRBV5-6 and TRBJ2-1, reads DAGVTQSPTHLIKTRGQQVTLRCSPKSGHDTVSWYQQALGQGPQFIFQYYEEEERQRGNFPDRFSGHQFPNYSSELNVNALLLGDSALYLCASSEGLAGNEQFFGPGTRLTVL.